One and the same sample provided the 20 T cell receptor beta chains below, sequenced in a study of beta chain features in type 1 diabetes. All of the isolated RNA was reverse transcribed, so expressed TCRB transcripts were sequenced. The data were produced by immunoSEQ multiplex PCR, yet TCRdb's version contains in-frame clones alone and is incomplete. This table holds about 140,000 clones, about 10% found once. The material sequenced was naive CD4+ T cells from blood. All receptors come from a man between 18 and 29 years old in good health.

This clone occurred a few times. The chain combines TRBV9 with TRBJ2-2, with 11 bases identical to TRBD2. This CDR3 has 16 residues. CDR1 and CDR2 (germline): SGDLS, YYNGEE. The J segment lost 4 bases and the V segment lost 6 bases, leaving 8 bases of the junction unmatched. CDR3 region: CASTTSGAPGTGELFF. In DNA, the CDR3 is TGTGCCAGCACGACTAGCGGGGCCCCGGGCACCGGGGAGCTGTTTTTT.

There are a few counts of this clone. CDR3: CASSLEEALNQPQHF. The CDR3 region has the DNA TGTGCCAGCAGCTTGGAGGAGGCCCTCAATCAGCCCCAGCATTTT. The rearrangement links TRBV5-8 to TRBJ1-5; unclear D gene. Germline CDR1 SGHTS, CDR2 YDEGEE. The length of the CDR3 is 15 residues. The ends were cut back, 0 bases at V and 3 bases at J, with 10 bases in the middle.

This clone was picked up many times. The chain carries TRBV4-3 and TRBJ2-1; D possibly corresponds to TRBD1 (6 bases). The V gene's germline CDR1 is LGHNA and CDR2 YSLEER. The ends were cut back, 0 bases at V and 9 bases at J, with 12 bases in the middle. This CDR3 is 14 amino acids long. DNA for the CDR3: TGCGCCAGCAGCCAAGATCGGCAGGGGATTGAGCAGTTCTTC. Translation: CASSQDRQGIEQFF.

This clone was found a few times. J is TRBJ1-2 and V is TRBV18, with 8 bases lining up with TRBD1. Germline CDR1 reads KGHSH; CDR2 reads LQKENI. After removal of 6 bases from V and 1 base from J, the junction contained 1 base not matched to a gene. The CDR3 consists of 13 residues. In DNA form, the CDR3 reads TGTGCCAGCTCGACAGGGGATAACTATGGCTACACCTTC. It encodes CASSTGDNYGYTF.

The CDR3 bases are TGTGCCAGCAGCCAAGTATTTGCGGGGGGGCAGGGTGGCTCCGAGCAGTACTTC. Translating gives CASSQVFAGGQGGSEQYF. J is TRBJ2-7 and V is TRBV4-2; 9 bases match TRBD2. The CDR3 covers 18 residues. Trimming cost V 1 base and J 6 bases; bases outside gene matches: 16. Looked up from germline, CDR1 is LGHNA and CDR2 is YNFKEQ.

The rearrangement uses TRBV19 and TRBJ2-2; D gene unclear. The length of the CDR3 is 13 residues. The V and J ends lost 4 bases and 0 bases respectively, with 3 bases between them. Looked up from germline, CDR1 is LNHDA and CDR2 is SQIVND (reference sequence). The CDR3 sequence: CASSRPNTGELFF. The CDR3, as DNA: TGTGCCAGTAGTAGGCCGAACACCGGGGAGCTGTTTTTT.

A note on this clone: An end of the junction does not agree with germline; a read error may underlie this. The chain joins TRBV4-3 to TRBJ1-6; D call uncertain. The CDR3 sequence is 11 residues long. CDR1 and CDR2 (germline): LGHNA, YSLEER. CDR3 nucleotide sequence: TGCGCCAGCAGCCAAGATCGGCGGTTGATCTTT. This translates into CASSQDRRLIF.

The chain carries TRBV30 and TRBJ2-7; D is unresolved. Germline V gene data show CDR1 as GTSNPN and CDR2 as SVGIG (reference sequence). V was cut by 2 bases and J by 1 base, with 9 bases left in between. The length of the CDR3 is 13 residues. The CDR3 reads CAWSRGPSYEQYF. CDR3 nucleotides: TGTGCCTGGAGTCGCGGCCCTTCCTACGAGCAGTACTTC.

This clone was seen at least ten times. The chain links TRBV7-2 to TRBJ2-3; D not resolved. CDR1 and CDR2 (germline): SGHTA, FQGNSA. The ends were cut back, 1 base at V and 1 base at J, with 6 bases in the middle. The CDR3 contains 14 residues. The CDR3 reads CASSLVEGTDTQYF. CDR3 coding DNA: TGTGCCAGCAGCTTAGTCGAGGGCACAGATACGCAGTATTTT.

CDR3 sequence: CASSPRRGIRSYNEQFF. The CDR3 nucleotides read TGTGCCAGCAGCCCGAGACGCGGAATTAGGTCCTACAATGAGCAGTTCTTC. This chain links TRBV11-2 with TRBJ2-1, with D uncertain. The CDR3 length is 17 residues. Trimming shortened V by 5 bases and J by 1 base, and 18 bases separated the two germline ends. The germline V gene encodes CDR1 SGHAT and CDR2 FQNNGV.

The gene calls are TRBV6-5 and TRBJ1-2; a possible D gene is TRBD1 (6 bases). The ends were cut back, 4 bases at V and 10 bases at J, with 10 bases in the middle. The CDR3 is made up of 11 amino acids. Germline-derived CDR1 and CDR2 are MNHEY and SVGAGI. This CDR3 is CASSFQGSYTF. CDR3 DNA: TGTGCCAGCAGTTTCCAGGGGTCCTACACCTTC.

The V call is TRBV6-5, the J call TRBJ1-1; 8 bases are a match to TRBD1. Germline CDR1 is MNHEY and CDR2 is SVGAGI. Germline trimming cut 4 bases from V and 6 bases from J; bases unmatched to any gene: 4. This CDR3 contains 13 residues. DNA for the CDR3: TGTGCCAGCAGTTCGGACAGGGACGCTGAAGCTTTCTTT. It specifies CASSSDRDAEAFF.

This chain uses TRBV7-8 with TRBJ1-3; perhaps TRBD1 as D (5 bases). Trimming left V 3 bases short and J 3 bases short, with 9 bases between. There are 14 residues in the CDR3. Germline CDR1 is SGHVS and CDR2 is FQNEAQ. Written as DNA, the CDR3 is TGTGCCAGCAGCTTGGGGACTCTTGGAAACACCATATATTTT. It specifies CASSLGTLGNTIYF.

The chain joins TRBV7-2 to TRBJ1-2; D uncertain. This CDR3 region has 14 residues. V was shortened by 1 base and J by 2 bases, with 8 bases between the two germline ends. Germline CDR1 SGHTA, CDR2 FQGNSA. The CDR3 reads CASSLVSGNYGYTF. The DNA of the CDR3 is TGTGCCAGCAGCTTAGTTTCAGGCAACTATGGCTACACCTTC.

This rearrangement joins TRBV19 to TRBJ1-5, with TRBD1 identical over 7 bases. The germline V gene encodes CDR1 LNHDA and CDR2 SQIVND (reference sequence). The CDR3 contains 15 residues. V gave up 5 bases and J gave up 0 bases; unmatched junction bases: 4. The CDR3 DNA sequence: TGTGCCAGTAGTGATACAGGGGATAGCAATCAGCCCCAGCATTTT. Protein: CASSDTGDSNQPQHF.

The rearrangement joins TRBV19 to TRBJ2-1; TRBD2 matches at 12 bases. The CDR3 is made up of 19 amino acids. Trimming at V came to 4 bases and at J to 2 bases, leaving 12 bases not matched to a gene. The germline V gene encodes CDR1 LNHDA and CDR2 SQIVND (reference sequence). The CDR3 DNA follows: TGTGCCAGTAGTACAAGGACAGCGACTAGCGGGGGTACCTACAATGAGCAGTTCTTC. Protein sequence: CASSTRTATSGGTYNEQFF.

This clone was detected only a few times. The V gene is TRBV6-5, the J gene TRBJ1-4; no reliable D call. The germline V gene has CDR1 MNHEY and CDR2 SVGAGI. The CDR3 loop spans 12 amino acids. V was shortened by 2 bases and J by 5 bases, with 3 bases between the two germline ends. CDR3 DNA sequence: TGTGCCAGCAGTTACCTGAATGAAAAACTGTTTTTT. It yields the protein CASSYLNEKLFF.

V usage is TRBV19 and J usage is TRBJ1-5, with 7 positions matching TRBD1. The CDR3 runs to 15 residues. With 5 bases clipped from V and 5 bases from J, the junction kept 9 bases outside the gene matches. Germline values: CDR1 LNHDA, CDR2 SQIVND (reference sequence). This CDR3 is CASSVIQGFYQPQHF. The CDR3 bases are TGTGCCAGTAGTGTTATACAGGGGTTTTATCAGCCCCAGCATTTT.

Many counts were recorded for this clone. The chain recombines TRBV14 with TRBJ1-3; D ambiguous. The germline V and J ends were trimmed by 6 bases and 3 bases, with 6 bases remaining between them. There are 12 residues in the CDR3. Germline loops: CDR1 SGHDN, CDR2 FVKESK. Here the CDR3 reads CASSPRGNTIYF. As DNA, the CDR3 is TGTGCCAGCAGTCCCCGTGGAAACACCATATATTTT.

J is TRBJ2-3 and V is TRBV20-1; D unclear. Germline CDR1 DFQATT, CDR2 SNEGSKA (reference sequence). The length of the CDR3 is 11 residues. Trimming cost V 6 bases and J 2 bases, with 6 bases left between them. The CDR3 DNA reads TGCAGTGCGCGGATCACAGATACGCAGTATTTT. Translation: CSARITDTQYF.